The TCR beta chain described here comes from a study of T cell changes during pregnancy in multiple sclerosis. This table comes from immunoSEQ multiplex PCR, and its TCRdb copy is limited to in-frame clones, with some not included. The sample comprises roughly 80,000 clones, just over 90% of which are singletons, and approximately 2.4% rests with the top ten. Germline V gene data show CDR1 as MNHEY and CDR2 as SMNVEV (reference sequence). CDR3 length equals 15 residues. V was clipped by 5 bases and J by 5 bases; unmatched bases: 9. The receptor was isolated from a female donor in good health, enrolled as a control in a pregnancy study. The chain joins TRBV27 to TRBJ2-3, with TRBD1 matching over 8 bases. The material was peripheral blood, obtained after pregnancy. DNA for the CDR3: TGTGCCAGCAGTCCGGGACAGGTTAACCGAGATACGCAGTATTTT. This sequence encodes CASSPGQVNRDTQYF.